This entry concerns a single TCR beta chain. This could be a read error, since a much larger clone is one nucleotide away. TCRdb reanalysed the 5' RACE reads using MiXCR and keeps one entry per CDR3 protein. This table has 530,000 or so distinct CDR3 sequences, roughly 17% appearing once. These data are taken from a study of T-cell memory formation after mild COVID-19. Background on the study: Clustering of TCRs was largely donor specific.

This TCR was recovered from an adult woman who had mild COVID-19 (a few samples of this study predate the infection). Cell type and time point are not known. The sequencing input was PBMCs or a T cell subset sorted from them (not recorded which).

CDR3 loop: CASSLRGLSGYNEQFF. In DNA, the CDR3 is TGCGCCAGCAGCCTCCGCGGACTATCGGGGTACAATGAGCAGTTCTTC. The rearrangement links TRBV4-1 to TRBJ2-1; TRBD2 might be the D (6 bases). V was shortened by 4 bases and J by 4 bases, with 17 bases between the two germline ends. The length of the CDR3 is 16 residues. The germline gives CDR1 MGHRA, CDR2 YSYEKL.